The present entry profiles one T cell receptor (beta chain) with its context. Its antigen is unknown. CDR1 is MNHEY, CDR2 SMNVEV, per germline (reference sequence). The CDR3 is 15 amino acids. V lost 3 bases and J 5 bases, leaving 16 bases between the germline ends. A multiplex PCR was run with 60 Vbeta primers and 13 Jbeta primers. Using immunoSEQ multiplex PCR, the repertoire was profiled, and TCRdb retains in-frame clones only, with some absent. The sample lists fewer than 200,000 clones, over 70% occurring once. The data derive from a study of cytomegalovirus exposure and HLA in healthy donors. Study-level findings and limits: Sequences of the TCR beta chain were said to predict the HLA-A and HLA-B alleles of most subjects accurately. A few V segments could not be told apart, such as TRBV6-2 and TRBV6-3, and were left out. There were under 200 TCR beta chains listed as cytomegalovirus-associated.

The specimen sequenced was PBMCs. The TCR comes from a woman aged 45-65 years in good health and CMV-seropositive. V usage is TRBV27 and J usage is TRBJ2-5; perhaps TRBD1 as D (6 bases). CDR3 in amino acids: CASSFLGARGETQYF. The CDR3 DNA is TGTGCCAGCAGTTTTCTGGGGGCCCGCGGGGAGACCCAGTACTTC.